This TCR beta chain was recovered during a study of cytomegalovirus exposure and HLA in healthy donors. Study-wide results and caveats: Looking again later, the authors saw that most CMV-associated TCR beta chains seemed HLA-restricted.

The PCR ran on 60 Vbeta and 13 Jbeta primers. The assay was immunoSEQ multiplex PCR, and TCRdb's table has in-frame clones only and misses some. The table lists around 160,000 clones, 68% of them singletons. Germline-derived CDR1 and CDR2 are SGHRS and YFSETQ. After removal of 1 base from V and 6 bases from J, the junction contained 8 bases not matched to a gene. This CDR3 is 15 amino acids long. For this clone: Its matching antigen is unknown.

V and J are TRBV5-1 and TRBJ1-1; TRBD1 matches 8 bases. This TCR derives from a woman aged 40 to 55 in good health and CMV-seropositive. The sample taken for sequencing was PBMCs. The CDR3 spells CASSLYRGGSPEAFF. The DNA for the CDR3 is TGCGCCAGCAGCTTGTACAGGGGGGGGAGCCCTGAAGCTTTCTTT.